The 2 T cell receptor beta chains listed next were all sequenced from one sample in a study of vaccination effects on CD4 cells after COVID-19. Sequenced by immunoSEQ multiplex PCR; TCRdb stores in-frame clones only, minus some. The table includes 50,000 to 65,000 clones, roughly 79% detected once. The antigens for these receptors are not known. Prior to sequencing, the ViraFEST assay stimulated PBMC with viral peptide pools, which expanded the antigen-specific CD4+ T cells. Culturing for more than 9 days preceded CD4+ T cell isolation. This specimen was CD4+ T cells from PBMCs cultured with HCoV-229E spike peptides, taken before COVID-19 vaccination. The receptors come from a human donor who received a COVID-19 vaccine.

CDR3 in amino acids: CASSLDRVSVLTF. DNA for the CDR3: TGTGCCAGCAGCCTAGACAGGGTCAGCGTCCTGACTTTC. The chain combines TRBV3-1 (or the pseudogene TRBV3-2) with TRBJ2-6; 7 bases map to TRBD1. This CDR3 has 13 residues. Germline CDR1 and CDR2: LGHDT and YNNKEL (reference sequence). V shed 4 bases, J shed 12 bases, and the junction held 6 bases outside the gene matches.

The DNA for the CDR3 is TGCGCCAGCAGAGGACGGATCGAGCGGGGGGGCCATGAGCAGTTCTTC. Its translation is CASRGRIERGGHEQFF. The V and J genes are TRBV10-2 and TRBJ2-1; 10 bases match TRBD2. CDR3 size: 16 residues. Unmatched junction bases numbered 13, after V lost 6 bases and J lost 8 bases. Germline V gene sequence: CDR1 WSHSY, CDR2 SAAADI.